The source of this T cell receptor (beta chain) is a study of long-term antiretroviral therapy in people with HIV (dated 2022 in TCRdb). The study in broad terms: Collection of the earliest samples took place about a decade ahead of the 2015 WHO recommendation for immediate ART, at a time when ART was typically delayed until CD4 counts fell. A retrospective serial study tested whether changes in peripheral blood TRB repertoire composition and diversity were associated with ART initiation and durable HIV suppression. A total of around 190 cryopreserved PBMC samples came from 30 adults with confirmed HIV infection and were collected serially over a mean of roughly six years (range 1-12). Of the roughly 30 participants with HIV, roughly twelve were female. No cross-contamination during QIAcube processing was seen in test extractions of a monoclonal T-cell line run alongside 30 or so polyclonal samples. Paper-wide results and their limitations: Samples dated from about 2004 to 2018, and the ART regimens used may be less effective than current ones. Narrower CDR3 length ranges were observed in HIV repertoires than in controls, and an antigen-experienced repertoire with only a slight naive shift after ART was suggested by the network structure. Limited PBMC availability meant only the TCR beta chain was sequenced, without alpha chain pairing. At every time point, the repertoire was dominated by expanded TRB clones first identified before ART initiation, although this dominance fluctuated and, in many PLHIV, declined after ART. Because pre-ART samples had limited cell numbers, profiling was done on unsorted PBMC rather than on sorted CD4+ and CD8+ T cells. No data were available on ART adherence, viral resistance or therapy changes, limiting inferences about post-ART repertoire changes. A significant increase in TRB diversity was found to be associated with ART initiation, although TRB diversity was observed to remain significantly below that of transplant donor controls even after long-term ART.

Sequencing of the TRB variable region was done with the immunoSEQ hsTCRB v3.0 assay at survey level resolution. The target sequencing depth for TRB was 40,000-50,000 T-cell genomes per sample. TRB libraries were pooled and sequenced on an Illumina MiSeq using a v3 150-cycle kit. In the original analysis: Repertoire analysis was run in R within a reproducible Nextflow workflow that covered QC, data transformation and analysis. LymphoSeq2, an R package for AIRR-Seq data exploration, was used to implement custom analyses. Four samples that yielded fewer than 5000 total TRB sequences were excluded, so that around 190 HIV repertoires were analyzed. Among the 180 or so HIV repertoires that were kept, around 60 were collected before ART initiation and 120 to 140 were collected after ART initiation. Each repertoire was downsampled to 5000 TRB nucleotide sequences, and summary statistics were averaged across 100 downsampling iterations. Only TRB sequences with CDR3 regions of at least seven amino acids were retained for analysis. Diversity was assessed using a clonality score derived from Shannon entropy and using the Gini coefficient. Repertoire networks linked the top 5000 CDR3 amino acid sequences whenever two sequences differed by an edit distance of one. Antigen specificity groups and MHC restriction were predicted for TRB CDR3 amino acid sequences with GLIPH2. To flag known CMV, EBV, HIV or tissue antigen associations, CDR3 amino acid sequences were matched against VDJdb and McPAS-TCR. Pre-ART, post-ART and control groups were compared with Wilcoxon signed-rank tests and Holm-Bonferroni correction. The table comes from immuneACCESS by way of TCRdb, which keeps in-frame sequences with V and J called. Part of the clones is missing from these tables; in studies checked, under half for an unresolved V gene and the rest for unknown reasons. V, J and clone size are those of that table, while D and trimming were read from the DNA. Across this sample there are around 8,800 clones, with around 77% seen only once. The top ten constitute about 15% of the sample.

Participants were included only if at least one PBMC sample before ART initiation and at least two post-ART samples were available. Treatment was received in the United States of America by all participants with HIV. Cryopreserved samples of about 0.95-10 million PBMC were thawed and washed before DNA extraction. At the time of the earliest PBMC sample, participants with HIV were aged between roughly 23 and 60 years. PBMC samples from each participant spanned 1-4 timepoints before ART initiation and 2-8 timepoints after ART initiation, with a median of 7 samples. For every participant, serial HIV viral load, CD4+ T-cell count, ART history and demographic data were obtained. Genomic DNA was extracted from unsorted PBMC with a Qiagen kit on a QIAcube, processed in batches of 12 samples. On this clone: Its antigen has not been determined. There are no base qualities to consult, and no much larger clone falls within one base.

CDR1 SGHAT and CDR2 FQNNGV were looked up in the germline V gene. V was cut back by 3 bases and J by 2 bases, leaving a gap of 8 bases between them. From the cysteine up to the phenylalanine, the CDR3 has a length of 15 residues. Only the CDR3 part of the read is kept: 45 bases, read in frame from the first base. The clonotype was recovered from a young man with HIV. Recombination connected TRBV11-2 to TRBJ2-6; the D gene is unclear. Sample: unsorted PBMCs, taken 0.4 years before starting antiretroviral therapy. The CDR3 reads CASSFTTTGANVLTF. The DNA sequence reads TGTGCCAGCAGCTTCACGACAACTGGGGCCAACGTCCTGACTTTC. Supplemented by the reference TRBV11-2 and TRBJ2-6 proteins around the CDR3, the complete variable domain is EAGVAQSPRYKIIEKRQSVAFWCNPISGHATLYWYQQILGQGPKLLIQFQNNGVVDDSQLPKDRFSAERLKGVDSTLKIQPAKLEDSAVYLCASSFTTTGANVLTFGAGSRLTVL.